A selection of T cell receptor beta chains follows, all from one sample in a study of cytomegalovirus exposure and HLA in healthy donors. The table came from immunoSEQ multiplex PCR; TCRdb's copy has only in-frame clones and leaves some out. The sample lists 200,000 to 250,000 clones; approximately 90% were seen once. The sequenced sample was PBMCs. These receptors originate from a young woman in good health and CMV-seronegative. The CDR3 runs from the conserved cysteine through the conserved F or W. The D gene is left open where the match is weak. Not every row has a clone size; where given, it reads once, few, many or a size class.

V gene	clone size	J gene	D gene	CDR3 length	CDR3 DNA	CDR3 protein
TRBV5-1	few	TRBJ1-6	TRBD1	14	TGCGCCAGCAGCTTGCCAGGGGGCGAATCACCCCTCCACTTT	CASSLPGGESPLHF
TRBV5-4	few	TRBJ2-1	TRBD2	14	TGTGCCAGCAGCCTCGACCGGGGGGGCCGTGAGCAGTTCTTC	CASSLDRGGREQFF
TRBV5-4	-	TRBJ2-7	-	12	TGTGCCAGCAACATCCCAAGGGGAGAGCAGTACTTC	CASNIPRGEQYF
TRBV2	-	TRBJ2-5	-	14	TGTGCCAGCAGTGAAGAGGGAGCGGTTGGGACCCAGTACTTC	CASSEEGAVGTQYF
TRBV6-6	-	TRBJ2-7	TRBD2	14	TGTGCCTCCACTACGGGGGAGGGATTCAACGAGCAGTACTTC	CASTTGEGFNEQYF
TRBV10-3	once	TRBJ1-1	-	14	TGTGCCATCAAGGGGTACTACCGCGGTACTGAAGCTTTCTTT	CAIKGYYRGTEAFF
TRBV7-9	-	TRBJ2-3	-	15	TGTGCCAGCAGCCCACTAGGCGGGGGCACAGATACGCAGTATTTT	CASSPLGGGTDTQYF
TRBV2	-	TRBJ1-6	-	16	TGTGCCAGCAGTGGAGAACAGGGCGCCTATAATTCACCCCTCCACTTT	CASSGEQGAYNSPLHF
TRBV7-9	-	TRBJ2-7	TRBD1	16	TGTGCCAGCAGCTTAGCTTGGACAGGGGCATCGCGAGAGCAGTACTTC	CASSLAWTGASREQYF
TRBV7-3	-	TRBJ2-2	TRBD2	16	TGTGCCAACAGCTTCCTTAGCGGGACCAGCACCGGGGAGCTGTTTTTT	CANSFLSGTSTGELFF
TRBV7-2	-	TRBJ2-1	-	15	TGTGCCAGCAGCGCGGGACGGATTGACTACAATGAGCAGTTCTTC	CASSAGRIDYNEQFF
TRBV27	-	TRBJ2-7	-	12	TGTGCCAGCGGACCGGGGACCTACGAGCAGTACTTC	CASGPGTYEQYF
TRBV5-1	once	TRBJ2-3	-	15	TGCGCCAGCAGCTTGGGACTTGACAGCACAGATACGCAGTATTTT	CASSLGLDSTDTQYF
TRBV15	-	TRBJ2-7	TRBD1	14	TGTGCCACCTCAAGGACAGGGGGAATCAACGAGCAGTACTTC	CATSRTGGINEQYF
TRBV11-2	-	TRBJ2-7	TRBD1	17	TGTGCCAGCAGCTTATCCCACAGGGGCTTCCTCTCCTACGAGCAGTACTTC	CASSLSHRGFLSYEQYF
TRBV19	-	TRBJ2-4	TRBD2	16	TGTGCCAGTAGTATAGAGATTAGCGGGTTCTTCGGCATTCAGTACTTC	CASSIEISGFFGIQYF